The clone carrying this TCR beta chain was observed a single time. Its specificity is unknown. CDR1 and CDR2 (germline): MRHNA, SNTAGT. The CDR3 runs 15 residues. The trim removed 7 bases at V and 0 bases at J, leaving 5 bases unmatched. The sample belongs to a study of OX40 agonist ivuxolimab in advanced cancers. Study-level points and caveats: At 0.1 to 3.0 mg/kg and by week 6, clonal expansion occurred in CD4+ and CD8+ blood T cells. Low normalized T-cell clonal expansion also characterized some of the nonresponders. People who partly responded at 0.1-3.0 mg/kg had some of the least clonal expansion seen.

The data were produced by immunoSEQ multiplex PCR, yet TCRdb's version contains in-frame clones alone and is incomplete. Of about 46,000 clones listed, approximately 88% are singletons. This clonotype originated in an adult with an advanced solid tumor such as melanoma, head and neck, liver or kidney cancer. The V gene is TRBV6-4, the J gene TRBJ1-5, with TRBD1 matching over 8 bases. This specimen consisted of CD4+ or CD8+ T cells sorted from blood, obtained in a trial of the OX40 agonist ivuxolimab. The CDR3 DNA sequence: TGTGCCAGCACCCCGGACAGGGCTAGCAATCAGCCCCAGCATTTT. It yields the protein CASTPDRASNQPQHF.